This TCR beta chain was recovered during a study of blood T cell repertoires in COVID-19. Across the study: The samples span acute and convalescent COVID-19 from the United States, Italy and Spain.

Repertoires were generated with immunoSEQ multiplex PCR, while TCRdb's copy carries only in-frame clones and drops some. The data hold approximately 260,000 clones, with around 82% observed a single time. The CDR3 extends over 15 amino acids. Germline V gives CDR1 MDHEN, CDR2 SYDVKM. Trimming removed 2 bases from V and 2 bases from J, with 10 bases in between. The chain recombines TRBV28 with TRBJ1-3; no clear D gene. The receptor was isolated from a woman aged 80 or older with active or convalescent COVID-19. Sample: peripheral blood. CDR3 nucleotides: TGTGCCAGCAGTTTAGAGAGGGTCCCTGGAAACACCATATATTTT. Amino acids: CASSLERVPGNTIYF.